This TCR beta chain derives from a study of blood T cell repertoires in COVID-19. About the study: Acute and convalescent COVID-19 specimens originated in the United States, Italy and Spain. Nucleic acid was either cDNA or gDNA, and it came from T cells, B-cell-depleted T cells, or PBMCs.

The length of the CDR3 is 17 residues. Germline V lookup: CDR1 SGHNT, CDR2 YYREEE (reference sequence). The V gene end was trimmed by 3 bases and the J gene end by 5 bases; junction bases not matched to a gene: 13. Original handling: Researchers report that nucleated cell counts were estimated from reference gene primer amplification. Sequenced by immunoSEQ multiplex PCR; TCRdb stores in-frame clones only, minus some. V, J and clone size were drawn from that table, and D and trimming were deduced from the DNA. The repertoire holds 80,000 or so clones, with roughly 80% as singletons. This clonotype was obtained from a woman between 65 and 79 years old with acute or convalescent COVID-19. The source material was peripheral blood. The V gene is TRBV5-4, the J gene TRBJ1-1; TRBD1 agrees at 10 bases. CDR3 nucleotides: TGTGCCAGCAGCTCCTTCGGGGGACAGGGGAAGGGAACTGAAGCTTTCTTT. It encodes CASSSFGGQGKGTEAFF. Supplemented by reference TRBV5-4 and TRBJ1-1, the full variable domain reads ETGVTQSPTHLIKTRGQQVTLRCSSQSGHNTVSWYQQALGQGPQFIFQYYREEENGRGNFPPRFSGLQFPNYSSELNVNALELDDSALYLCASSSFGGQGKGTEAFFGQGTRLTVV.